This T cell receptor beta chain was identified during a study of CD8 T cells in ankylosing spondylitis. Study observations and caveats: Those disease-linked clones were CD8+; they were also relatively rare in peripheral blood. Some motif variants were previously reported in reactive arthritis synovial fluid and blood.

TCRdb reprocessed the 5' RACE reads via MiXCR and lists one record per CDR3 protein. This table holds about 250,000 distinct CDR3 sequences, roughly 32% found once. This clonotype was seen only once. Its antigen is unidentified. This CDR3 contains 12 residues. CDR1 MGHDK and CDR2 SYGVNS come from the germline V gene. The germline V and J ends were trimmed by 3 bases and 6 bases, with 6 bases remaining between them. The chain employs TRBV25-1 and TRBJ2-1; D gene unclear. The clonotype originates from a male donor with ankylosing spondylitis or in good health (not recorded which). Sequencing was performed on blood, either unsorted or a sorted T cell fraction (not recorded which). The CDR3 loop is CASSDVSNEQFF. The CDR3 DNA reads as TGTGCCAGCAGTGACGTCTCCAATGAGCAGTTCTTC.